This TCR beta chain was captured by sequencing in a study of blood T cells in healthy people across ages. Overall study results and limits: Among long-lived donors, naive CD4+ cells were more numerous and diversity higher than in aged donors. Donor CMV infection status was unknown, possibly confounding age-related changes in expanded clonotypes.

Sample-barcoded 5' priming and a J-beta primer mix drove a second PCR of 7 to 11 cycles. Using its own MiXCR run on the 5' RACE reads, TCRdb lists one record per CDR3 protein. In the table there are 1.8 million or so distinct CDR3 sequences, roughly two fifths of which are singletons. Trimming shortened V by 5 bases and J by 13 bases, and 15 bases separated the two germline ends. Germline values: CDR1 DFQATT, CDR2 SNEGSKA (reference sequence). The CDR3 is made up of 11 amino acids. As to this clonotype: Antigen unknown.

Sequenced: blood. The chain employs TRBV20-1 and TRBJ2-1, with a weak D call TRBD1 (5 bases). The TCR comes from a human donor in good health. The CDR3 region is CSAWSGWTQFF. CDR3 DNA sequence: TGCAGTGCTTGGTCAGGGTGGACCCAGTTCTTC.